The source of this T cell receptor (beta chain) is a study of tumor-infiltrating lymphocytes in localized non-small cell lung cancer. Generated by immunoSEQ multiplex PCR, the TCRdb table keeps only in-frame clones and is missing some. Here the sample spans 9,500 to 10,000 clones, 78% being singletons. The germline V gene encodes CDR1 SEHNR and CDR2 FQNEAQ (reference sequence). The CDR3 has 12 residues. V was clipped by 2 bases and J by 11 bases, with 10 bases between them. The chain joins TRBV7-9 to TRBJ2-1; D not resolved. The receptor's source is a human donor with non-small cell lung cancer. Material: lung tumor tissue. The CDR3 region is CASSLHGSQQFF. The CDR3 coding sequence is TGTGCCAGCAGCTTACATGGCAGCCAGCAGTTCTTC.